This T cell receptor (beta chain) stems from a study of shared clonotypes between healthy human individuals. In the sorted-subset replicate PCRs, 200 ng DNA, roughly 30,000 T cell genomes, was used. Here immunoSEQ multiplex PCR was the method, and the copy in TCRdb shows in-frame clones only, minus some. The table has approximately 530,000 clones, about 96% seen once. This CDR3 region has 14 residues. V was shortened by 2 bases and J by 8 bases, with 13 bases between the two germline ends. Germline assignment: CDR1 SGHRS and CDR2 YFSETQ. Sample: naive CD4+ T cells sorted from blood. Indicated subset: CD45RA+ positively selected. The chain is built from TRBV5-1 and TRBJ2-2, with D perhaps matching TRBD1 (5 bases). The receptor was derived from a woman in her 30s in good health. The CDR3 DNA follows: TGCGCCAGCAGCTTCTCACAGGAAATGGGGGAGCTGTTTTTT. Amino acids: CASSFSQEMGELFF.